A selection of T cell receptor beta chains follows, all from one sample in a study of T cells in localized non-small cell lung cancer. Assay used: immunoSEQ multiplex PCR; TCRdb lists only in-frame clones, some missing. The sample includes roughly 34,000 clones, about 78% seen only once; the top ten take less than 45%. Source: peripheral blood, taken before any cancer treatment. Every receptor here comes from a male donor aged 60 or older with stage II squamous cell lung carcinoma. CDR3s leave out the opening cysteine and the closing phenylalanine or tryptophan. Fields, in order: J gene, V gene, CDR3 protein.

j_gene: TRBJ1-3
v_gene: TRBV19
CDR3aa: ASSPGTGPGNTIY

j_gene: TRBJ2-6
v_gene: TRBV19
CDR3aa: ASSITGSGANVLT

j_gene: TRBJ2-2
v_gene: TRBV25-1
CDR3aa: ASLGQFNTGELF

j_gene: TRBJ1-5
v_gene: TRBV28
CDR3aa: ASSQIARGQRLNQPQH

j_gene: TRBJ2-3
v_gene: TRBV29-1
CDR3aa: SAAETAGGDTQY

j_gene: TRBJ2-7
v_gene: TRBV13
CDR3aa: ASRARDADSYEQY

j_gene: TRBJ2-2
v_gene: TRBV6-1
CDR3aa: ASSESPRGTGELF

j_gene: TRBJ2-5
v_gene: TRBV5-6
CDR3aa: ASSLVSPLETQY

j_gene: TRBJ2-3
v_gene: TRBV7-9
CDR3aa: ASSRPNPDTQY

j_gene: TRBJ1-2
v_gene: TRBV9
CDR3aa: ASSGVGGYGYT

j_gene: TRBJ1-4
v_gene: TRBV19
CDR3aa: ASIERGPYEKLF

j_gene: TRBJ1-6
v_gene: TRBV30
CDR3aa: AWNGQADLSSYNSPLH

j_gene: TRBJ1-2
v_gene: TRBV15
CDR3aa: ATSRDPRPYNNYGYT

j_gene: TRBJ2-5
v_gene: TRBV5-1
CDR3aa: ASSKAGGRETQY

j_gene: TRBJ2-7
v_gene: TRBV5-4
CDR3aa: ASSLGDSSPSSYEQY

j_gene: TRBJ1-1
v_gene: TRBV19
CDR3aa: ASSITGVSEAF

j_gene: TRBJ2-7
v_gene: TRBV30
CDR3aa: AWSRARGPYEQY

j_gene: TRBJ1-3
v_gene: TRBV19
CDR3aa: ASSILQGSGNTIY

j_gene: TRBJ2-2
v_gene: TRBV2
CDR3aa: ASSEKTGWIGELF

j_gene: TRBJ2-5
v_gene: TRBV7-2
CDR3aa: ASSPGHRGIGGWQETQY

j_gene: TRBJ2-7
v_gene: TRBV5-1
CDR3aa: ASSSLGTSGIEQY

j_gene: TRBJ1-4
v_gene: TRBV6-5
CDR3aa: ASSPGTDVGKLF

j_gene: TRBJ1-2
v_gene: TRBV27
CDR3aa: ASSPGASYGYT

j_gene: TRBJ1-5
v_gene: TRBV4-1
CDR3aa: ASSQRTEDQPQH

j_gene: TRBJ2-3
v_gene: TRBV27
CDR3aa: ASSLFREGHTDTQY

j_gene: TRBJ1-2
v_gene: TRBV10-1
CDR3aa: ASSEARGKRGEGNYGYT

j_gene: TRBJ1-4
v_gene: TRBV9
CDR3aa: ASSEGGTGYEKLF

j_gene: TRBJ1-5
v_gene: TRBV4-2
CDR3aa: ASSQDPSDQPQH

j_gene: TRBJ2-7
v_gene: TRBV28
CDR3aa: ASRTQPGVRGEQY

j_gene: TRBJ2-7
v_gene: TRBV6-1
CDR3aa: ASSPTGVDDEQY

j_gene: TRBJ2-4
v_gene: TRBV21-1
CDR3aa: ASSNRSGAEDKNIQY

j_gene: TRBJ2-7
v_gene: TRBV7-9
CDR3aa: ASSLGQNAYEQY

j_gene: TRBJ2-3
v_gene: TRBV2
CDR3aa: ASRLAATTDTQY